This T cell receptor beta chain is from a study of shared clonotypes between healthy human individuals. Worth noting for this clone: No antigen is known for it. One end of the junction is discordant with germline, which a read error may explain.

Study findings and constraints: Shared clonotypes: approximately 5.3% naive CD4, about 3.3% naive CD8, 2.3% memory CD4, about 0.4% memory CD8.

Germline CDR1 MGHRA, CDR2 YSYEKL. The CDR3 has 17 amino acids. Repertoires were generated with immunoSEQ multiplex PCR, while TCRdb's copy carries only in-frame clones and drops some. The sample gives more than 2,000,000 clones, over 90% of which show up once; 0.39% is in the top ten. The TCR comes from a man between 18 and 35 years old in good health. Some clones in this sample may be carry-over from other donors' samples. The sample consisted of naive CD4+ T cells from PBMCs. This sample's subset: CD45RA+ positively selected. This chain links TRBV4-1 with TRBJ2-6, with 7 bases aligning to TRBD1. CDR3 DNA sequence: TGCGCCAGCCGCCAGCCCAAGACAGGGACTGGGGCCAACGTCCTGACTTTC. It codes for CASRQPKTGTGANVLTF.